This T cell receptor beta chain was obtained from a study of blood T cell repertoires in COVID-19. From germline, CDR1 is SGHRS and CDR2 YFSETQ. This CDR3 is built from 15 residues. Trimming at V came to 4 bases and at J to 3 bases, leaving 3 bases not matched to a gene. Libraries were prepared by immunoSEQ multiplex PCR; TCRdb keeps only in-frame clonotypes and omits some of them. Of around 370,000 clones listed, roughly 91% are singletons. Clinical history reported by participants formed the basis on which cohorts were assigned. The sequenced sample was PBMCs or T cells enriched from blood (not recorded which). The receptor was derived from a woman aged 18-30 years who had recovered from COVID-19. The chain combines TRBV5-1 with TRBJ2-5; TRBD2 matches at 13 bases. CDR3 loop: CASSGGLAGKETQYF. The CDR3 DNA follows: TGCGCCAGCAGCGGGGGACTAGCGGGGAAAGAGACCCAGTACTTC. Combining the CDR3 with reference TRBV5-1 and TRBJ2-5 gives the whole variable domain KAGVTQTPRYLIKTRGQQVTLSCSPISGHRSVSWYQQTPGQGLQFLFEYFSETQRNKGNFPGRFSGRQFSNSRSEMNVSTLELGDSALYLCASSGGLAGKETQYFGPGTRLLVL.